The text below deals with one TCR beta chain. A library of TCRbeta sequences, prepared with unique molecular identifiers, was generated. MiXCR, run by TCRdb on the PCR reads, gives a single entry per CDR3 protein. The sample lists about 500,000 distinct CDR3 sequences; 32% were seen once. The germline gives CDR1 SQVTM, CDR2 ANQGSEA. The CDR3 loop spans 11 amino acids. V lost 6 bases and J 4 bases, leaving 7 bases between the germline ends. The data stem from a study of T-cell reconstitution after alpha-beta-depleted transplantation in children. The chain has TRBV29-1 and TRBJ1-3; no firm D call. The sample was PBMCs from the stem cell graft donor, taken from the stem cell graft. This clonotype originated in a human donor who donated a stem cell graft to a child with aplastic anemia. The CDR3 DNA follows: TGCAGCGTCGAGTTCGGAAACACCATATATTTT. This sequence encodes CSVEFGNTIYF.